This TCR beta chain was obtained from a study of CD8+ T cells in alopecia areata. Background on the study: Those treated were given oral tofacitinib at 5 to 10 mg twice daily. Tofacitinib therapy lasting 6 to 18 months was followed by 6 months off drug.

Extracted RNA was reverse transcribed into cDNA, the sequencing template. TCRdb's table, derived via immunoSEQ multiplex PCR, lists solely in-frame clones and lacks some. The sample contains hundreds of thousands of clones, 60% of which appear only once. Treatment noted: oral pan-JAK inhibitor, 5-10 mg twice daily. The study team obtained lesional scalp punch biopsies and peripheral blood from alopecia areata patients. Germline CDR1 reads GTSNPN; CDR2 reads SVGIG (reference sequence). The length of the CDR3 is 13 residues. The V gene lost 1 base and the J gene lost 8 bases, with 12 bases spanning the gap. Findings and caveats of the study: Tofacitinib yielded significantly lower scalp clonality and fewer expanded CD8+ clones among the top 100.

This clone was seen only a few times. Its antigen is not known. V is TRBV30 and J is TRBJ2-1; D may be TRBD2 (5 bases). The source is a human donor with alopecia areata. The sequences come from CD4+ T cells sorted from blood, collected at approximately week 52, from a patient treated with tofacitinib. The CDR3 protein is CAWSALRAYEQFF. As DNA, the CDR3 is TGTGCCTGGAGTGCCCTGCGGGCCTATGAGCAGTTCTTC.